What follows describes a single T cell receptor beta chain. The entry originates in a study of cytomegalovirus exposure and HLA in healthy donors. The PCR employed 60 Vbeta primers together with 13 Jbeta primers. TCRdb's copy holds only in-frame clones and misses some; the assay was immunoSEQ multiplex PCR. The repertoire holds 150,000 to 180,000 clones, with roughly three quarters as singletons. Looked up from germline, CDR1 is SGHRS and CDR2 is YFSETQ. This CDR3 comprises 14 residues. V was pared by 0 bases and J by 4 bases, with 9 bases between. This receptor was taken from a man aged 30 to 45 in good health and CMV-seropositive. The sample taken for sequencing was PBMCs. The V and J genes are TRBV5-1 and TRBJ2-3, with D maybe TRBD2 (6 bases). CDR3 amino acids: CASSLDGSSDTQYF. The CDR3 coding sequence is TGCGCCAGCAGCTTGGACGGGAGTTCAGATACGCAGTATTTT.